The 5 T cell receptor beta chains presented below share a single source sample, sequenced in a study of T cells after yellow fever vaccination. One entry per CDR3 protein, called by TCRdb with MiXCR from the 5' RACE reads. Of over 4,000 distinct CDR3 sequences listed, less than 4.5% are singletons. Source: PBMCs, either bulk or a sorted T-cell subset (CD4+, CD8+, memory, or dextramer-sorted; not recorded which), taken 15 days after the yellow fever booster vaccination. The receptor set was obtained from a young man who received the YFV17D yellow fever vaccine.

This clonotype was observed many times. The genes are TRBV23-1 and TRBJ2-2, with unresolved D. TRBV23-1 is known as an ORF, though its function is uncertain. Trimming took off 9 bases at V and 7 bases at J, with 9 bases between the two ends. This CDR3 region has 11 residues. The CDR3 protein is CASYDGGELFF. The CDR3, as DNA: TGCGCCAGTTACGATGGCGGGGAGCTGTTTTTT.

This clonotype was seen many times. The chain has TRBV7-2 and TRBJ2-7; 10 bases line up with TRBD2. This CDR3 has 12 residues. CDR1 and CDR2 from the germline V gene are SGHTA and FQGNSA. V trimming: 10 bases; J trimming: 3 bases; junction bases outside the gene matches: 3. The CDR3 loop is CATQREGYEQYF. The CDR3 DNA follows: TGTGCCACCCAGCGGGAGGGCTACGAGCAGTACTTC. The full variable domain, its missing parts supplied by reference TRBV7-2 and TRBJ2-7, is GAGVSQSPSNKVTEKGKDVELRCDPISGHTALYWYRQSLGQGLEFLIYFQGNSAPDKSGLPSDRFSAERTGGSVSTLTIQRTQQEDSAVYLCATQREGYEQYFGPGTRLTVT.

This clonotype has ten or more counts. The genes are TRBV12-3 or TRBV12-4 and TRBJ1-6; no clear D. With 6 bases removed from V and 0 bases from J, the gap between germline ends came to 6 bases. CDR3 length: 14 residues. The CDR3 region is CASRTPSYNSPLHF. CDR3 DNA sequence: TGTGCCAGCAGGACGCCCTCCTATAATTCACCCCTCCACTTT.

This clonotype occurred many times. The CDR3 sequence: CASSPRLAGSTDTQYF. The DNA for the CDR3 is TGTGCCAGCAGCCCAAGACTAGCGGGGAGCACAGATACGCAGTATTTT. The chain is built from TRBV7-2 and TRBJ2-3, with 11 bases lining up with TRBD2. CDR3 length: 16 residues. Germline V lookup: CDR1 SGHTA, CDR2 FQGNSA. Germline trimming cut 5 bases from V and 0 bases from J; bases unmatched to any gene: 4.

This clonotype is deemed medium-sized (0.01 to 0.1%). This chain links TRBV19 with TRBJ2-1; 8 nucleotides match TRBD2. The V gene end was trimmed by 8 bases and the J gene end by 5 bases; junction bases not matched to a gene: 17. The CDR3 is 17 residues long. Germline V CDR1 and CDR2: LNHDA, SQIVND (reference sequence). The CDR3 is CASGPAGVFIGDNEQFF. CDR3 nucleotides: TGTGCCAGTGGGCCAGCGGGAGTCTTTATAGGGGACAATGAGCAGTTCTTC.